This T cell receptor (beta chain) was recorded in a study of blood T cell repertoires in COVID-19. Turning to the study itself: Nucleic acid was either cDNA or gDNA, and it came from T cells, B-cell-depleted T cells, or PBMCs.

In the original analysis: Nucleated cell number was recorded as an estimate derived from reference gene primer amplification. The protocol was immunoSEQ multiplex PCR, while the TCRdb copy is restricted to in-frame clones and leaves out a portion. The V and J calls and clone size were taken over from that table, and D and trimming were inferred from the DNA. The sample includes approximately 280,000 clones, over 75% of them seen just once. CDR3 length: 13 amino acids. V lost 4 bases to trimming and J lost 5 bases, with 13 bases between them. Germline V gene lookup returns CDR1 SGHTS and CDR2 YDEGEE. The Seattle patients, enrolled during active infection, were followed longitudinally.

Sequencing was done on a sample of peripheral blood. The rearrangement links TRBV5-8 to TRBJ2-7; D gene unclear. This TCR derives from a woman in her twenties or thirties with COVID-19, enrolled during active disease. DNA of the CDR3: TGTGCCAGCAGCCACCGCCTCCGGGACGAGCAGTACTTC. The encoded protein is CASSHRLRDEQYF.